One T cell receptor (beta chain) is described in this entry. Its specificity is not known. These data are taken from a study of cytomegalovirus exposure and HLA in healthy donors. The V end lost 0 bases, the J end lost 8 bases, and 17 bases lay between the germline ends. CDR3 length equals 15 residues. Per germline, CDR1 SGHRS and CDR2 YFSETQ. Findings of the study overall: Being productive about 87% or about 30% of the time was typical of most TCR beta V segments in an earlier analysis. TCR beta sequences reportedly predicted the HLA-A and HLA-B alleles of most subjects accurately. Associated with cytomegalovirus, according to the listing, were about 160 TCR beta chains.

PCR primers comprised 60 Vbeta and 13 Jbeta primers. Clones were read by immunoSEQ multiplex PCR, and TCRdb kept only the in-frame ones, dropping some. The sample records approximately 150,000 clones, 65% to 85% being singletons. The origin of this receptor is a man aged 45-60 years in good health and CMV-seropositive. Material: PBMCs. The V call is TRBV5-1, the J call TRBJ1-2; maybe TRBD1 (5 bases). The CDR3, as DNA: TGCGCCAGCAGCTTGGCCCCAAGGGGTTCTGACGGCTACACCTTC. Its protein is CASSLAPRGSDGYTF.